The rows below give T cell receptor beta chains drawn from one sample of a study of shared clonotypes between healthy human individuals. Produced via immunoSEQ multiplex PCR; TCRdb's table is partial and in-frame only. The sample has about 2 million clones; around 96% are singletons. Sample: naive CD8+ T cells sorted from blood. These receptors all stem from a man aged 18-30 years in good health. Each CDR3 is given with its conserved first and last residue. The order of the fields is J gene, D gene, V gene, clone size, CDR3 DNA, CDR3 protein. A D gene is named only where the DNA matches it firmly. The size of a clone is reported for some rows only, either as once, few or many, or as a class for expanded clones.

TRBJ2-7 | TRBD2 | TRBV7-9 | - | TGTGCCAGCAGCGGGACTCGGACTAGCGGGAACGAGCAGTACTTC | CASSGTRTSGNEQYF
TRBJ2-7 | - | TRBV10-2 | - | TGCGCCAGCAGTGATGGGGGGCCCTACGAGCAGTACTTC | CASSDGGPYEQYF
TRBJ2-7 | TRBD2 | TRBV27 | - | TGTGCCAGCACCGTGAGCGGGAGCAGATCCGAGCAGTACTTC | CASTVSGSRSEQYF
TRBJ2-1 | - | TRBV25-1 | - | TGTGCCAGCAGTGATTTGACAGACCCCTCCAATGAGCAGTTCTTC | CASSDLTDPSNEQFF
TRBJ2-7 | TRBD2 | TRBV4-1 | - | TGCGCCAGCAGCCAAGGACTAGCGGGAGAGGACGAGCAGTACTTC | CASSQGLAGEDEQYF
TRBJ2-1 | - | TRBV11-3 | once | TGTGCCAGCAGCTTTCTGGGGGACAATGAGCAGTTCTTC | CASSFLGDNEQFF
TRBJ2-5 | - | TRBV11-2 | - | TGTGCCAGCAGCTTGTCAGGGGAGGTCGGAGAGACCCAGTACTTC | CASSLSGEVGETQYF
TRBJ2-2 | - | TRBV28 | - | TGTGCCAGCAGTGCTGGGAACACCGGGGAGCTGTTTTTT | CASSAGNTGELFF
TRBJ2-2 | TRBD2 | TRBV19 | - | TGTGCCAGTACCACGCCGGGACATCCGGGACTAGGTAACACCGGGGAGCTGTTTTTT | CASTTPGHPGLGNTGELFF
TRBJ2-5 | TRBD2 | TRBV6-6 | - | TGTGCCAGCAGTTACCGAGCGGGAGAAGAGACCCAGTACTTC | CASSYRAGEETQYF
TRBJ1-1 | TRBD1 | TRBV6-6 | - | TGTGCCGGATCAGGGGGAGGTACTGAAGCTTTCTTT | CAGSGGGTEAFF
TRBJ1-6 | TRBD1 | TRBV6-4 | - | TGTGCCAGCAGTGACTACAGGGGCCCCCTCCACTTT | CASSDYRGPLHF
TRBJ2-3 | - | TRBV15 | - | TGTGCCACCAGCAGGGGTTGGAGCACAGATACGCAGTATTTT | CATSRGWSTDTQYF
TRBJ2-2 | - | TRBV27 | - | TGTGCCAGCAGTTTTATCGGGGTAGCAGGTCCCGGGGAGCTGTTTTTT | CASSFIGVAGPGELFF
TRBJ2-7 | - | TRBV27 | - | TGTGCCAGCAGTTTAGGGGTTGGGGGAGTCCCTTCCTACGAGCAGTACTTC | CASSLGVGGVPSYEQYF
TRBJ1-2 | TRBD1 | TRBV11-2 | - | TGTGCCAGCAGCCCGCTGACAGGGGAGGCGAACTATGGCTACACCTTC | CASSPLTGEANYGYTF
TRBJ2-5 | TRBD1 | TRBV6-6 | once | TGTGCCAGCAGTTACTCGACAGGGGGGCAAGAGACCCAGTACTTC | CASSYSTGGQETQYF
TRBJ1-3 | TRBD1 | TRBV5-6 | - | TGTGCCAGCAGTTTCGACAGGGAGGCTGGAAACACCATATATTTT | CASSFDREAGNTIYF
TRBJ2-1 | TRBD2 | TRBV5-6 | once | TGTGCCAGCAGCCCACAATACGCGGGGACTAGCGGGTTTTACAATGAGCAGTTCTTC | CASSPQYAGTSGFYNEQFF
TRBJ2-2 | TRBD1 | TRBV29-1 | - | TGCAGCGTTGAAGCAAGTCCCTTTGGGACAGGGGGCCTCTCCGGGGAGCTGTTTTTT | CSVEASPFGTGGLSGELFF
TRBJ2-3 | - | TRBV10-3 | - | TGTGCCATCAGCGCGACTGAGGGTGGAACAGATACGCAGTATTTT | CAISATEGGTDTQYF
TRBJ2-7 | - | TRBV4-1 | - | TGCGCCAGCAGCCAAGACGACTTCTCCTACGAGCAGTACTTC | CASSQDDFSYEQYF
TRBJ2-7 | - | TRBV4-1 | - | TGCGCCAGCAGTCGTATTCAAGGGGGAAACGCCTTCTACGAGCAGTACTTC | CASSRIQGGNAFYEQYF
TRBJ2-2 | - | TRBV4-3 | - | TGCGCCAGCAGCCAAGATACTTGGACAGACACCGGGGAGCTGTTTTTT | CASSQDTWTDTGELFF
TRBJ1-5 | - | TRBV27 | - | TGTGCCAGCAGTTTGGAGCCGCGCAATCAGCCCCAGCATTTT | CASSLEPRNQPQHF
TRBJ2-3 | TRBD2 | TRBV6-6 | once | TGTGCCAGCAGTTCAAGCGGGACTACAGATACGCAGTATTTT | CASSSSGTTDTQYF
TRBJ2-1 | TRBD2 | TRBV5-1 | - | TGCGCCAGCAGCCCTGGACTAGCGGGATTGTCCTACAATGAGCAGTTCTTC | CASSPGLAGLSYNEQFF
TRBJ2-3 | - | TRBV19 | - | TGTGCCAGTAGTATGTTGGGATGGACGGTCACAGATACGCAGTATTTT | CASSMLGWTVTDTQYF
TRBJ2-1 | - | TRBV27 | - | TGTGCCAGCAGTTTGGGTAGCCGGGTTAGTCACAATGAGCAGTTCTTC | CASSLGSRVSHNEQFF
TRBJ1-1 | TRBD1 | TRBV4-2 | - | TGTGCCAGCAGCCAGAGGACAGGGAGGAACACTGAAGCTTTCTTT | CASSQRTGRNTEAFF
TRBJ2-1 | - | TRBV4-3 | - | TGCGCCAGCAGCCTAACCGGGAATGAGCAGTTCTTC | CASSLTGNEQFF
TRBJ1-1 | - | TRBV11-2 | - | TGTGCCAGCAGCTTAGACCCCAGGGCTCTTGAAGCTTTCTTT | CASSLDPRALEAFF